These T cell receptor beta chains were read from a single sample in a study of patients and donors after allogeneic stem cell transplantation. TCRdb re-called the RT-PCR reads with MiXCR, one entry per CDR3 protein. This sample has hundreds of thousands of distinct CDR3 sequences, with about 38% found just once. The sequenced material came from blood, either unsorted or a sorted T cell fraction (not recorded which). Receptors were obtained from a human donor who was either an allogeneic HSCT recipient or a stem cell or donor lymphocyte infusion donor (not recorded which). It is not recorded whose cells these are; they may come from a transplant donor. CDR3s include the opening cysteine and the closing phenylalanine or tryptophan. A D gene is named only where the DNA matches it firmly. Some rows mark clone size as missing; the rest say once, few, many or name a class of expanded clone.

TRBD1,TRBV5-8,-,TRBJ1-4,TGTGCCAGCAGCTTGGCCGACAGGGGCGGGGAAAAACTGTTTTTT,CASSLADRGGEKLFF
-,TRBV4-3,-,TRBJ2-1,TGCGCCAGCAGCCAAGAGTGGGGTTGGGTAGCCCCCAATGAGCAGTTCTTC,CASSQEWGWVAPNEQFF
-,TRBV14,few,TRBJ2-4,TGTGCCAGCAGCCAAGGGAAAAGGGGACAAAACATTCAGTACTTC,CASSQGKRGQNIQYF
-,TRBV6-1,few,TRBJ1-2,TGTGCCAGCAGTGAAGAACAGGGAATTTTCTATGGCTACACCTTC,CASSEEQGIFYGYTF
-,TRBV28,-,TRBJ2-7,TGTGCCAGCAGTAAGGGACCCTACGAGCAGTACTTC,CASSKGPYEQYF
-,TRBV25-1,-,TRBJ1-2,TGTGCCAGCAGTGAGGGGATCTATGGCTACACCTTC,CASSEGIYGYTF
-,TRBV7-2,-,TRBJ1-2,TGTGCCAGCAGCTTATTTGTCCCGGGAAGGAGCGGCTACACCTTC,CASSLFVPGRSGYTF
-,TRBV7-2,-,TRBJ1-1,TGTGCCAGCAGCCGATCCCCCGGCAGTTCTGAAGCTTTCTTT,CASSRSPGSSEAFF
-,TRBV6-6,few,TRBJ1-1,TGTGCCAGCACCCACAGGGTCCCCTTCACTGAAGCTTTCTTT,CASTHRVPFTEAFF
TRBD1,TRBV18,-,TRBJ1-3,TGTGCCAGCTCACCGGGGACAGGAAAGGCCCGAGAACTCTCTGGAAACACCATATATTTT,CASSPGTGKARELSGNTIYF
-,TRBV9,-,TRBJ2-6,TGTGCCAGCAGCGCTCCTTGGACAGCCTCTGGGGCCAACGTCCTGACTTTC,CASSAPWTASGANVLTF
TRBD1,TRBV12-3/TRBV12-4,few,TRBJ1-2,TGTGCCAGCAGTTTCGGGACAGGGACCTATGGCTACACCTTC,CASSFGTGTYGYTF
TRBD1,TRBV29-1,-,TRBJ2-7,TGCAGCGTTGAAGGGGAATCGGCAGGGGGCGGTATTTCCTACGAGCAGTACTTC,CSVEGESAGGGISYEQYF
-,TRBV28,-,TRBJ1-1,TGTGCCAGCAGCCGCAAAACAGGTCCCATGAACACTGAAGCTTTCTTT,CASSRKTGPMNTEAFF
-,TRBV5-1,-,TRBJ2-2,TGCGCCAGCAGCTTACGGCGGTTGGTGAACACCGGGGAGCTGTTTTTT,CASSLRRLVNTGELFF
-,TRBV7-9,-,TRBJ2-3,TGTGCCAGCAGCGATTCGGACAGCACAGATACGCAGTATTTT,CASSDSDSTDTQYF
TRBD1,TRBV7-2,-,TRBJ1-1,TGTGCCAGCACCAGGACAGGGAATGGCTTGAACACTGAAGCTTTCTTT,CASTRTGNGLNTEAFF
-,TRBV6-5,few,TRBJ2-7,TGTGCCAGCAGTTACGACAGGGGAGGGAGCGAGCAGTACTTC,CASSYDRGGSEQYF
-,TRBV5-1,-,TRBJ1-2,TGCGCCAGCAGCTTGGCCATACAGTATGGCTACACCTTC,CASSLAIQYGYTF
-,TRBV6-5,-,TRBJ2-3,TGTGCCAGCAGACCGGGACCCAGCACAGATACGCAGTATTTT,CASRPGPSTDTQYF
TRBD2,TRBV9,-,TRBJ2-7,TGTGCCAGCAGCGTAGGGTTTAGCGGGGGGGCTTACGAGCAGTACTTC,CASSVGFSGGAYEQYF
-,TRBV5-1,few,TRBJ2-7,TGCGCCAGCAGCGCCCGGGACGAATATGTCTACGAGCAGTACTTC,CASSARDEYVYEQYF
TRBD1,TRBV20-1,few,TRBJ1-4,TGCAGTGCTAACCGGGACAGGAATGAAAAACTGTTTTTT,CSANRDRNEKLFF
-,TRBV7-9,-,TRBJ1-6,TGTGCCAGCAGCTTAGTTCCTGAGGGTGCGAATTCACCCCTCCACTTT,CASSLVPEGANSPLHF
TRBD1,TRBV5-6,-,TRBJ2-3,TGTGCCAGCAGCTTGGCAGGGGGCAGCACAGATACGCAGTATTTT,CASSLAGGSTDTQYF
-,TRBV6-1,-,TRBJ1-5,TGTGCCAGCAGTAGGGGGGCCCCAAATCAGCCCCAGCATTTT,CASSRGAPNQPQHF
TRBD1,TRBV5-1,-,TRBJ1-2,TGCGCCAGCAGCCCTTGGGGACAGCTCTATGGCTACACCTTC,CASSPWGQLYGYTF
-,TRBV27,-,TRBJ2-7,TGTGCCAGCAGCGGACAGCCCTTGGGGGAGCAGTACTTC,CASSGQPLGEQYF
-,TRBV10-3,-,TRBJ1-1,TGTGCCATCAGGGCGACAGCGAACACTGAAGCTTTCTTT,CAIRATANTEAFF
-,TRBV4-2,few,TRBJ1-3,TGTGCCAGCAGCTATGGGTGGAACACCATATATTTT,CASSYGWNTIYF
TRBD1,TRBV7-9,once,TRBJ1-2,TGTGCCACCAGACACAGGACAGGGGTTGGCTACACCTTC,CATRHRTGVGYTF
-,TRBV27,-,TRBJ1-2,TGTGCCAGCAGGCCCCTCGGAGACACAAGGGATGGCTACACCTTC,CASRPLGDTRDGYTF
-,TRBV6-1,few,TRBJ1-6,TGTGCCAGCAGGAGGGGTAGCTCACCCCTCCACTTT,CASRRGSSPLHF
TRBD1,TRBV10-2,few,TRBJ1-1,TGCGCCAGCAGTGACAGGGGGCTTGCTGAAGCTTTCTTT,CASSDRGLAEAFF
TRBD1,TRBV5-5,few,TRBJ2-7,TGTGCCAGCAGCCATGGGACAGGGGGGAACGAGCAGTACTTC,CASSHGTGGNEQYF
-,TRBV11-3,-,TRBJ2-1,TGTGCCAGCAGCCCCTCGAAGGGCCCGATCAATGAGCAGTTCTTC,CASSPSKGPINEQFF
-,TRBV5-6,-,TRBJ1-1,TGTGCCAGCAGCGGTACAGTGCTTACTATGAACACTGAAGCTTTCTTT,CASSGTVLTMNTEAFF